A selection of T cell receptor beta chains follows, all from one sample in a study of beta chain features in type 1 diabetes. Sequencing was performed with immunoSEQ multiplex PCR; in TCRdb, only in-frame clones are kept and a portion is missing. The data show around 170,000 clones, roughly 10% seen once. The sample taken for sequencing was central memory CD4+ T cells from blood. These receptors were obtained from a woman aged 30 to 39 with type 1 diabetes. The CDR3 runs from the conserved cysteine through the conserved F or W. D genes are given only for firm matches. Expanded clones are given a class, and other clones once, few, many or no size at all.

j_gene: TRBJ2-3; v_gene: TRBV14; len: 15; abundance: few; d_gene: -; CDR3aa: CASSQDLGRTDTQYF; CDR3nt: TGTGCCAGCAGCCAAGATCTGGGCCGCACAGATACGCAGTATTTT
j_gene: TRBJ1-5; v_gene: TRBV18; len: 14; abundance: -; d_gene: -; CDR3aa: CASSPGQTNQPQHF; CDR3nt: TGTGCCAGCTCACCGGGGCAGACTAATCAGCCCCAGCATTTT
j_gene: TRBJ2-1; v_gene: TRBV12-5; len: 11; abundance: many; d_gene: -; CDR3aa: CASQGLSEQFF; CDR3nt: TGTGCTAGTCAGGGCCTAAGTGAGCAGTTCTTC
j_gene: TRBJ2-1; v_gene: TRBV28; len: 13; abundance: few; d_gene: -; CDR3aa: CASSILAYNEQFF; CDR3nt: TGTGCCAGCAGTATATTAGCTTACAATGAGCAGTTCTTC
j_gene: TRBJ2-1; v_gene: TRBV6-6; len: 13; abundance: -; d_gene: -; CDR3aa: CASSYREHNEQFF; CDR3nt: TGTGCCAGCAGTTACAGGGAGCACAATGAGCAGTTCTTC
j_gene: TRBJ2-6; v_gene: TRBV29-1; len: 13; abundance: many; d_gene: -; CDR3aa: CSVSNSGANVLTF; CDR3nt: TGCAGCGTTTCTAACTCTGGGGCCAACGTCCTGACTTTC
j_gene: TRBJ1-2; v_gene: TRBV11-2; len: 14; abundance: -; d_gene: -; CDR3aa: CASSPSTQNYGYTF; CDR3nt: TGTGCCAGCAGCCCCTCGACACAGAACTATGGCTACACCTTC
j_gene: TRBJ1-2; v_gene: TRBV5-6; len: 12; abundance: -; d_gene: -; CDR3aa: CASTRDSYGYTF; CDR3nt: TGTGCCAGCACCCGGGATTCTTATGGCTACACCTTC
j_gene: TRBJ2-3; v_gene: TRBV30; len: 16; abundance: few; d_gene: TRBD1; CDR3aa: CAWSVRAGGGTDTQYF; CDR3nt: TGTGCCTGGAGTGTAAGGGCAGGGGGCGGCACAGATACGCAGTATTTT
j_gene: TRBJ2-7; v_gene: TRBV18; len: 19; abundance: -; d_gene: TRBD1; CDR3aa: CASSPVDVGQAGGDRVQYF; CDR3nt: TGTGCCAGCTCACCGGTGGACGTGGGACAAGCAGGTGGGGACAGGGTGCAGTACTTC
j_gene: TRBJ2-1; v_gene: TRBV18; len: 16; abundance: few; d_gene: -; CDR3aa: CASSPQQGLSHNEQFF; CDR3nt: TGTGCCAGCTCACCACAACAGGGACTAAGCCACAATGAGCAGTTCTTC
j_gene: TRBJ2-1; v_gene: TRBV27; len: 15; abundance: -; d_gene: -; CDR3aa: CASRALGVSFDEQFF; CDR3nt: TGTGCCAGCAGAGCCCTCGGGGTGAGTTTTGATGAGCAGTTCTTC
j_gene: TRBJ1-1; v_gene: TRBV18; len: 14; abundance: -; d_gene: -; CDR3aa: CASSRSTVNTEAFF; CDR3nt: TGTGCCAGCTCACGCTCCACAGTGAACACTGAAGCTTTCTTT
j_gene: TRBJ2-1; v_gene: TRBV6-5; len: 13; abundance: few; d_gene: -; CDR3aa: CASSEIYDNEQFF; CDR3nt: TGTGCCAGCAGTGAGATCTATGACAATGAGCAGTTCTTC
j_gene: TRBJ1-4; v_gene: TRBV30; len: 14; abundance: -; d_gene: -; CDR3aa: CAWSVAVVEEKLFF; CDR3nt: TGTGCCTGGAGTGTAGCCGTGGTTGAGGAAAAACTGTTTTTT
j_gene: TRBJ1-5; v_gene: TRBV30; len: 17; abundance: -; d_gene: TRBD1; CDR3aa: CAWSRDRDIVGNQPQHF; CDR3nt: TGTGCCTGGTCCCGGGACAGGGACATCGTAGGCAATCAGCCCCAGCATTTT
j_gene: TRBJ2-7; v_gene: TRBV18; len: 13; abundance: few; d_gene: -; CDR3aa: CASSLAADYEQYF; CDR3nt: TGTGCCAGCTCACTAGCAGCGGATTACGAGCAGTACTTC
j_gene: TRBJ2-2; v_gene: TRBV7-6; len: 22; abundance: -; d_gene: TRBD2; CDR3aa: CASRPPAGGPSPQFLNTGELFF; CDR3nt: TGTGCCAGCAGACCCCCGGCGGGGGGGCCTTCCCCCCAATTTTTAAACACCGGGGAGCTGTTTTTT
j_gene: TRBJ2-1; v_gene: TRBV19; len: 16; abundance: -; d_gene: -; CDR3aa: CASSRTTTLLNNEQFF; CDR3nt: TGTGCCAGTAGTAGGACGACTACACTCCTTAACAATGAGCAGTTCTTC
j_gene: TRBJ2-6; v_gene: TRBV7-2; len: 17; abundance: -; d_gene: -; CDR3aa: CASSQRRTASGANVLTF; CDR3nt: TGTGCCAGCAGCCAACGCCGGACAGCCTCTGGGGCCAACGTCCTGACTTTC
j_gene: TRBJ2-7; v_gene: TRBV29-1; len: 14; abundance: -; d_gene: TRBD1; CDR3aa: CSVDTGTGGYEQYF; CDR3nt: TGCAGCGTCGATACCGGGACAGGAGGCTACGAGCAGTACTTC
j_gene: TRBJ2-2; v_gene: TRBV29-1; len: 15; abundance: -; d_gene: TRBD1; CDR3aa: CSVSGTGANTGELFF; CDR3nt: TGCAGCGTTTCAGGGACAGGGGCGAACACCGGGGAGCTGTTTTTT
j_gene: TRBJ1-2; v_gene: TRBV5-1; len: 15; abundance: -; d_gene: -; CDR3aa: CASSLVSQKNYGYTF; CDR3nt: TGCGCCAGCAGCTTGGTCTCGCAGAAGAACTATGGCTACACCTTC
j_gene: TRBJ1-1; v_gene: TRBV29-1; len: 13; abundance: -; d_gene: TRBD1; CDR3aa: CSAGQGQTAEAFF; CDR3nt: TGCAGCGCTGGACAGGGCCAAACCGCTGAAGCTTTCTTT
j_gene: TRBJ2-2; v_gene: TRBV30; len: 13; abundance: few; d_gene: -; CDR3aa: CAWTGENTGELFF; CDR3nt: TGTGCCTGGACAGGGGAGAACACCGGGGAGCTGTTTTTT
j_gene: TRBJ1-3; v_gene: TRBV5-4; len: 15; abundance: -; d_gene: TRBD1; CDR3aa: CASSPGGQGSNTIYF; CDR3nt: TGTGCCAGCAGCCCGGGGGGACAGGGTTCGAACACCATATATTTT
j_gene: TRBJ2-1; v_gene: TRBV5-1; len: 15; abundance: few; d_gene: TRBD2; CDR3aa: CASSSTSGRAEEQFF; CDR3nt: TGCGCCAGCAGCTCCACTAGCGGGAGGGCCGAGGAGCAGTTCTTC
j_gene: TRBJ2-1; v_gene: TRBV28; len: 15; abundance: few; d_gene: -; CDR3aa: CASSSVEETYNEQFF; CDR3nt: TGTGCCAGCAGTTCCGTAGAAGAAACTTACAATGAGCAGTTCTTC
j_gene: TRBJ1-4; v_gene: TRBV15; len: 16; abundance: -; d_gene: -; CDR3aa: CATSRGGTTGDEKLFF; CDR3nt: TGTGCCACCAGCAGGGGGGGGACAACCGGAGATGAAAAACTGTTTTTT
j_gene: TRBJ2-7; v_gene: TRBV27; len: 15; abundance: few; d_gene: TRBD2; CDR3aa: CASSLWTSGRDEQYF; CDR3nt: TGTGCCAGCAGTTTATGGACTAGCGGGAGAGACGAGCAGTACTTC
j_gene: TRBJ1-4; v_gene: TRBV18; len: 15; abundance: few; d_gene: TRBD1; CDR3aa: CASSPSTGEDEKLFF; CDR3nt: TGTGCCAGCTCACCATCTACAGGGGAGGATGAAAAACTGTTTTTT
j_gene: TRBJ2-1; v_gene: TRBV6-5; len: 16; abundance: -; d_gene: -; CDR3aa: CASSYSKVRAFNEQFF; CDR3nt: TGTGCCAGCAGTTACTCGAAAGTCCGAGCGTTCAATGAGCAGTTCTTC
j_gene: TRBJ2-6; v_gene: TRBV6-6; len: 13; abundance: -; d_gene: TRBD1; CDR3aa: CASSYGQENVLTF; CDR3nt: TGTGCCAGCAGCTATGGACAGGAGAACGTCCTGACTTTC
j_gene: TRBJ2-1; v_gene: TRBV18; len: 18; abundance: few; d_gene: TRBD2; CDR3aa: CASSPIRSGTSGGNEQFF; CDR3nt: TGTGCCAGCTCACCAATCCGCTCCGGGACTAGCGGCGGAAATGAGCAGTTCTTC
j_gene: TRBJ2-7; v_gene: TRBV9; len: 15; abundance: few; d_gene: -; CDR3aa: CASSVGEVTGYEQYF; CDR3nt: TGTGCCAGCAGCGTAGGCGAGGTTACGGGCTACGAGCAGTACTTC
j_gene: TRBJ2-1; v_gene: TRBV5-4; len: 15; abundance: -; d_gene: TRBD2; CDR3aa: CASSLGRAEYNEQFF; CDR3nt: TGTGCCAGCAGCTTAGGGAGGGCCGAGTACAATGAGCAGTTCTTC
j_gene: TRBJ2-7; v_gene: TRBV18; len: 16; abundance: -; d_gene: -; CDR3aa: CASSPPVGTSTYEQYF; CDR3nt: TGTGCCAGCTCACCACCGGTCGGGACATCTACCTACGAGCAGTACTTC
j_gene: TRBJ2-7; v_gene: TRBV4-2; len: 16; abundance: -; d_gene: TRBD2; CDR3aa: CASSQVSGRGTYEQYF; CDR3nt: TGTGCCAGCAGCCAAGTTTCCGGGAGGGGAACCTACGAGCAGTACTTC
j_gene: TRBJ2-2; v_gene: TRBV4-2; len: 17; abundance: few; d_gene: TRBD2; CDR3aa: CASSQERQRGVVGELFF; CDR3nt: TGTGCCAGCAGCCAAGAGAGGCAACGGGGGGTGGTCGGGGAGCTGTTTTTT
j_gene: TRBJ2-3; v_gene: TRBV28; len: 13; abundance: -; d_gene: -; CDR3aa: CASSTGMRDTQYF; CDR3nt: TGTGCCAGCAGTACAGGGATGAGGGATACGCAGTATTTT
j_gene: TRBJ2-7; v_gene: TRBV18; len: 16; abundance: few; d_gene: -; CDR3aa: CASSPQGGALSYEQYF; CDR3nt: TGTGCCAGCTCACCACAAGGGGGGGCCCTCTCTTACGAGCAGTACTTC
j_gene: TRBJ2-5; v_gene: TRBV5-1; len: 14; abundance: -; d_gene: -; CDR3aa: CASSFSSVQETQYF; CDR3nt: TGCGCCAGCAGCTTCTCTAGCGTACAAGAGACCCAGTACTTC
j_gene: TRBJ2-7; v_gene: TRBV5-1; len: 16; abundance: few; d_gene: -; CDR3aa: CASSLKGPDHSYEQYF; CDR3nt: TGCGCCAGCAGCTTGAAGGGGCCAGACCACTCCTACGAGCAGTACTTC
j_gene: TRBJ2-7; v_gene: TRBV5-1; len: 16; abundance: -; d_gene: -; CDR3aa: CASSVHTGWAHYEQYF; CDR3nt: TGCGCCAGCAGCGTACATACAGGATGGGCCCACTACGAGCAGTACTTC
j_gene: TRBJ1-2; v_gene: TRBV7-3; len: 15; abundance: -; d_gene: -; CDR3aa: CASSPRQDSSYGYTF; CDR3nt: TGTGCCAGCAGCCCACGGCAGGACAGCTCCTATGGCTACACCTTC
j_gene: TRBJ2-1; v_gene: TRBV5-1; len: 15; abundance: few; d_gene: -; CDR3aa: CASSPQGYSYNEQFF; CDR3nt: TGCGCCAGCAGCCCTCAGGGCTACTCCTACAATGAGCAGTTCTTC
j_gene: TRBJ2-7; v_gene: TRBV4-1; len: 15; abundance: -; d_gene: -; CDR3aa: CASSTGFSLSYEQYF; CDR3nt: TGCGCCAGCAGTACAGGGTTCTCTCTATCCTACGAGCAGTACTTC
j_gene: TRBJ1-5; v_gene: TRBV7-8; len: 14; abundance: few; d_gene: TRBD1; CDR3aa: CASSLGQDNQPQHF; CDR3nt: TGTGCCAGCAGCCTCGGACAGGATAATCAGCCCCAGCATTTT
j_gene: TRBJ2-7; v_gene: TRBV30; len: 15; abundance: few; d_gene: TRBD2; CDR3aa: CAWRVSSGRTYEQYF; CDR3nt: TGTGCCTGGAGAGTATCTAGCGGGAGGACCTACGAGCAGTACTTC
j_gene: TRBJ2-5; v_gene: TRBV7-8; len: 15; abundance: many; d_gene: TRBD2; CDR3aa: CASSLAAGRGETQYF; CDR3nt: TGTGCCAGCAGCTTAGCAGCGGGGAGAGGAGAGACCCAGTACTTC
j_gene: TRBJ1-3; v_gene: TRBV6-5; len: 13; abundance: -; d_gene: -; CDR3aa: CASSRTAGNTIYF; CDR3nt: TGTGCCAGCAGCAGGACAGCTGGAAACACCATATATTTT
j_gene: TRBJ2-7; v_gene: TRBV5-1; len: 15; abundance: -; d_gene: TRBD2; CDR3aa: CASSLELARSYEQYF; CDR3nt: TGCGCCAGCAGCTTAGAACTAGCGAGGTCCTACGAGCAGTACTTC
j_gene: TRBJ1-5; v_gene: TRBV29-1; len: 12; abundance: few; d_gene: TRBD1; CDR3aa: CSVGTGGEPQHF; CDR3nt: TGCAGCGTTGGGACAGGGGGCGAGCCCCAGCATTTT
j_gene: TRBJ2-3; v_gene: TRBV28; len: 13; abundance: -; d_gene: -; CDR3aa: CASSLSREVTQYF; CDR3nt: TGTGCCAGCAGTTTATCCCGAGAGGTTACGCAGTATTTT